These 3 T cell receptor beta chains were sequenced from one sample in a study of T cells after yellow fever vaccination. Each CDR3 protein gets one entry after TCRdb re-called the 5' RACE reads with MiXCR. Of 500,000 to 650,000 distinct CDR3 sequences listed, over 9% are singletons. The sequenced sample was PBMCs, obtained on the day of the yellow fever booster vaccination. These receptors were taken from a man under 40 who received the YFV17D yellow fever vaccine.

The chain couples TRBV4-3 to TRBJ2-5, with a weak D call TRBD1 (6 bases). This CDR3 comprises 16 residues. V was pared by 3 bases and J by 1 base, with 15 bases between. Germline-derived CDR1 and CDR2 are LGHNA and YSLEER. CDR3 amino acids: CASSQSLGTIQETQYF. In DNA form, the CDR3 reads TGCGCCAGCAGCCAGTCACTGGGGACAATCCAAGAGACCCAGTACTTC.

The chain carries TRBV7-9 and TRBJ1-4; the match to TRBD1 covers 8 bases. Trimming at V came to 3 bases and at J to 6 bases, leaving 6 bases not matched to a gene. The CDR3 sequence is 15 residues long. The germline gives CDR1 SEHNR, CDR2 FQNEAQ (reference sequence). The CDR3 region is CASSLGGQEYEKLFF. For the CDR3, the DNA is TGTGCCAGCAGCTTGGGGGGACAGGAGTATGAAAAACTGTTTTTT.

This chain uses TRBV6-5 with TRBJ2-2; D may correspond to TRBD1 or TRBD2 (6 bases each). Trimming took off 2 bases at V and 7 bases at J, with 20 bases between the two ends. This CDR3 is 17 amino acids long. From germline, CDR1 is MNHEY and CDR2 SVGAGI. The CDR3 loop is CASSYQKPRRGLGELFF. The CDR3 coding sequence is TGTGCCAGCAGTTACCAAAAACCTCGACGGGGGCTCGGGGAGCTGTTTTTT.